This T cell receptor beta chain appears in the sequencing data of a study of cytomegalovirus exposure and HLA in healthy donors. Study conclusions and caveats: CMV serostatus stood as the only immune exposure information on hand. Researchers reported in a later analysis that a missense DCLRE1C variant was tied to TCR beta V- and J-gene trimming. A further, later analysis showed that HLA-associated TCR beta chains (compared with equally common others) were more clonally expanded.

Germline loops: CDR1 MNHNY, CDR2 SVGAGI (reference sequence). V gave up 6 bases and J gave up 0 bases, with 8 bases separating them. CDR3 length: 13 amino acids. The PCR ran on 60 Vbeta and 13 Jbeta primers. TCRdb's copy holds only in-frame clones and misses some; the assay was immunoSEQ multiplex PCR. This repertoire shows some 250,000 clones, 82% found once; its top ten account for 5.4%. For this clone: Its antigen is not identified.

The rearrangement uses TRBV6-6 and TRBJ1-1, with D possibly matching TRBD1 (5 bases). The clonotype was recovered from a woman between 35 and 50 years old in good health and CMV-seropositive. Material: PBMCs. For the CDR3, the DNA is TGTGCCAGCAGAAAGACAGTGAACACTGAAGCTTTCTTT. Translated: CASRKTVNTEAFF.